These T cell receptor beta chains were read from a single sample in a study of post-analysis software for immune sequencing data. TCRdb redid the calling of the PCR reads with MiXCR, one entry per CDR3 protein. The data show approximately 730,000 distinct CDR3 sequences, 25% to 30% seen once. Sequenced: blood. These TCRs come from a girl under 18 with multiple sclerosis. The CDR3 runs from the conserved cysteine through the conserved F or W. The D gene is left open where the match is weak. The size entry is marked missing in some rows and otherwise reads once, few, many or a size class.

j_gene,v_gene,d_gene,abundance,CDR3aa,CDR3nt
TRBJ2-5,TRBV28,.,few,CASSSGWETQYF,TGTGCCAGCTCGTCGGGATGGGAGACCCAGTACTTC
TRBJ1-1,TRBV5-1,TRBD1,.,CASSHRDRNTEAFF,TGCGCCAGCAGCCACCGGGACAGGAACACTGAAGCTTTCTTT
TRBJ2-1,TRBV6-1,TRBD2,few,CASIFREGSYNEQFF,TGTGCCAGCATTTTTCGGGAGGGCTCCTACAATGAGCAGTTCTTC
TRBJ2-3,TRBV7-9,TRBD1,.,CASSPPPDRERTDTQYF,TGTGCCAGCAGCCCCCCCCCGGACAGGGAACGCACAGATACGCAGTATTTT
TRBJ2-7,TRBV20-1,TRBD2,many,CSADRDRSSASGSYEQYF,TGCAGTGCAGACCGGGACAGATCTTCGGCTAGCGGGAGCTACGAGCAGTACTTC
TRBJ2-5,TRBV12-3/TRBV12-4,.,few,CAGSGLQYQETQYF,TGTGCCGGCTCCGGACTCCAGTACCAAGAGACCCAGTACTTC
TRBJ2-7,TRBV28,.,many,CASSLIGVSYEQYF,TGTGCCAGCAGTTTGATAGGGGTCTCCTACGAGCAGTACTTC
TRBJ1-2,TRBV4-3,TRBD1,.,CASSQVAGGNGYTF,TGCGCCAGCAGCCAAGTAGCAGGGGGAAATGGCTACACCTTC
TRBJ2-7,TRBV11-2,.,.,CASSLGRQSSYNEQYF,TGTGCCAGCAGCTTAGGGCGGCAGAGCTCCTACAATGAGCAGTACTTC
TRBJ2-5,TRBV2,.,.,CASTLEGLKETQYF,TGTGCCAGCACCCTTGAGGGACTTAAAGAGACCCAGTACTTC
TRBJ2-2,TRBV27,.,few,CASSRGGGGELFF,TGTGCCAGCAGCAGGGGGGGCGGCGGGGAGCTGTTTTTT
TRBJ2-7,TRBV12-3/TRBV12-4,TRBD1,many,CASSLRTGEQYF,TGTGCCAGCAGTTTAAGGACAGGCGAGCAGTACTTC
TRBJ1-4,TRBV28,.,few,CASSRGRIEKLFF,TGTGCCAGCAGCCGGGGACGGATTGAAAAACTGTTTTTT
TRBJ2-2,TRBV20-1,.,few,CSAETRVGGELFF,TGCAGTGCTGAAACTAGGGTCGGCGGGGAGCTGTTTTTT
TRBJ1-5,TRBV7-2,.,.,CASSLERPGYQPQHF,TGTGCCAGCAGCTTAGAAAGACCAGGGTACCAGCCCCAGCATTTT
TRBJ1-6,TRBV12-3/TRBV12-4,.,.,CASSHTGRPYNSPLHF,TGTGCCAGCAGTCATACAGGGAGGCCCTATAATTCACCCCTCCACTTT
TRBJ1-1,TRBV18,.,.,CASSPHLTGNTEAFF,TGTGCCAGCTCACCACATCTTACAGGAAACACTGAAGCTTTCTTT
TRBJ2-1,TRBV6-4,.,.,CASSDSGARREGQFF,TGTGCCAGCAGTGACTCCGGCGCTCGGCGTGAAGGGCAGTTCTTC
TRBJ2-7,TRBV9,TRBD2,few,CASSVEGTRVSYEQYF,TGTGCCAGCAGCGTAGAGGGGACTAGAGTCTCCTACGAGCAGTACTTC
TRBJ2-7,TRBV5-1,TRBD1,.,CASSSAGGSGYEQYF,TGCGCCAGCAGCTCGGCAGGGGGCTCGGGATACGAGCAGTACTTC